The 32 T cell receptor beta chains given below trace back to one sample, sequenced in a study of glioma-infiltrating T cells. Amplification of TCR alpha and beta CDR3 regions from RNA used iRepertoire nested multiplex PCR. MiXCR, applied by TCRdb to the multiplex PCR reads, yields one record per CDR3 protein. Here the sample spans some 160,000 distinct CDR3 sequences, roughly 45% being singletons. Input material: glioma tissue, nonneoplastic brain tissue, or PBMCs (not recorded which). These receptors all stem from a human donor with low-grade glioma or glioblastoma, undergoing nonglioma brain surgery, or in good health (not recorded which).

About this clonotype itself: The junction departs from the called germline gene at one end, perhaps through a read error. The CDR3 nucleotides are TGTGCCAGCAGGGGGGTAGCGGGAGACTACAATGAGAAGTTCTTC. Translating gives CASRGVAGDYNEKFF. The chain has TRBV5-4 and TRBJ2-1; 9 positions match TRBD2. Per germline, CDR1 SGHNT and CDR2 YYREEE (reference sequence). The CDR3 is 15 amino acids.

In regard to this clonotype: This may come from a read error, since a much larger clone is one base off. This likely comes from a read error, as the CDR3 has no conserved phenylalanine or tryptophan at its end. The chain links TRBV18 to TRBJ1-1; 7 nucleotides line up with TRBD1. The germline gives CDR1 KGHSH, CDR2 LQKENI. V lost 5 bases and J lost 4; bases outside the gene matches: 7. This CDR3 contains 14 residues. As DNA, the CDR3 is TGTGCCAGCTCAAATAACAGGGGAGGCACTGAAGCTTTCTCT. It specifies CASSNNRGGTEAFS.

The table lists this clonotype with a count of one. The junction shows a germline mismatch at one end, possibly a read error. The chain couples TRBV6-2 or TRBV6-3 to TRBJ2-7; possibly TRBD1 for D (5 bases). The germline gives CDR1 MNHEY, CDR2 SVGEGT. The CDR3 is made up of 12 amino acids. The CDR3: CASIDRSYEQYF. The CDR3 DNA follows: TGCGCCAGCATTGACAGATCCTACGAGCAGTACTTC.

This clonotype was observed a few times. This chain connects TRBV3-1 to TRBJ2-2; D is perhaps TRBD2 (5 bases). This CDR3 has 14 amino acids. Germline lookup yields CDR1 LGHDT and CDR2 YNNKEL (reference sequence). Trimming cost V 0 bases and J 5 bases, with 7 bases left between them. The CDR3 DNA sequence: TGTGCCAGCAGCCAAGATTCGGGGACCGGGGAGCTGTTTTTT. It codes for CASSQDSGTGELFF.

With regard to this clonotype: A much larger clone is a single base away; this may be a read error. The gene calls are TRBV28 and TRBJ2-1; possible D gene TRBD2, 5 bases. Germline assignment: CDR1 MDHEN and CDR2 SYDVKM. This CDR3 region has 15 residues. The CDR3 DNA reads TGTGCCAGCAGTGGGAGCGGAGCTAAATACAATGAGAAGTTCTTC. This sequence encodes CASSGSGAKYNEKFF.

This clonotype showed up many times. The J gene is TRBJ1-1, the V gene TRBV2, with 7 nucleotides matching TRBD1. Germline values: CDR1 SNHLY, CDR2 FYNNEI. The CDR3 is 15 amino acids. Trimming at V came to 6 bases and at J to 0 bases, leaving 7 bases not matched to a gene. The CDR3 loop reads CASRKRQGMNTEAFF. The CDR3 DNA is TGTGCCAGCAGAAAAAGACAGGGTATGAACACTGAAGCTTTCTTT.

This clonotype was picked up a small number of times. The rearrangement joins TRBV19 to TRBJ2-1; the match to TRBD2 covers 11 bases. Per germline, CDR1 LNHDA and CDR2 SQIVND (reference sequence). With 3 bases clipped from V and 0 bases from J, the junction kept 7 bases outside the gene matches. This CDR3 contains 18 residues. The CDR3 DNA sequence: TGTGCCAGTAGTATTCTTCCTAGCGGGGGGATCTCCTACAATGAGCAGTTCTTC. It encodes CASSILPSGGISYNEQFF.

This clonotype was detected only once. A single base separates this from a much larger clone, so it may be a read error. The chain joins TRBV20-1 to TRBJ2-1; tentatively, D is TRBD1 or TRBD2 (6 bases each). The length of the CDR3 is 14 residues. The germline V gene encodes CDR1 DFQATT and CDR2 SNEGSKA (reference sequence). The CDR3 DNA is TGCAGTGCTAGGGCAGGGGCTCTTAGCGGTGAGCAGCTCTTC. It specifies CSARAGALSGEQLF.

This clonotype was seen repeatedly, ten times or more. The genes are TRBV27 and TRBJ2-3; D is perhaps TRBD1 (6 bases). V was cut by 4 bases and J by 1 base, with 15 bases left in between. The germline V gene has CDR1 MNHEY and CDR2 SMNVEV (reference sequence). This CDR3 contains 16 residues. The CDR3, as DNA: TGTGCCAGCAGTTCGTTTCAGGGGCTGCGCACAGATACGCAGTATTTT. This gives the protein CASSSFQGLRTDTQYF.

This clonotype was detected many times. This chain joins TRBV10-3 and TRBJ2-3; weak D call: TRBD2 (6 bases). The CDR3 has 12 residues. Germline V gene data show CDR1 as ENHRY and CDR2 as SYGVKD. V dropped 6 bases and J dropped 2 bases, with 6 bases sitting between them. Written as DNA, the CDR3 is TGTGCCATCAGGGGACTCACAGATACGCAGTATTTT. Its translation is CAIRGLTDTQYF.

The chain couples TRBV5-5 to TRBJ2-3; 8 bases line up with TRBD2. The junction had 2 bases not matched to a gene; V was cut back by 0 bases and J by 2 bases. The CDR3 is made up of 15 amino acids. Per the germline V gene, CDR1 is SGHKS and CDR2 is YYEKEE (reference sequence). The CDR3 sequence is CASSLASGYTDTQYF. CDR3 bases: TGTGCCAGCAGCTTGGCTAGCGGGTACACAGATACGCAGTATTTT.

Of note for this clonotype: Without the conserved terminal phenylalanine or tryptophan, this CDR3 likely stems from a read error. The genes are TRBV7-9 and TRBJ2-1, with D hard to call. V lost 0 bases and J lost 4, with 4 bases in between. The CDR3 has 13 amino acids. Germline V lookup: CDR1 SEHNR, CDR2 FQNEAQ (reference sequence). The CDR3 bases are TGTGCCAGCAGCTTAGCAGCTTACAATGAGCAGTTCCTC. Protein: CASSLAAYNEQFL.

This clonotype has ten or more counts. DNA of the CDR3: TGCAGTGCTTTGCCGGGACTAGCGGATAAAGAGACCCAGTACTTC. Protein: CSALPGLADKETQYF. V and J are TRBV20-1 and TRBJ2-5, with TRBD2 matching 11 bases. CDR1 DFQATT and CDR2 SNEGSKA come from the germline V gene (reference sequence). The CDR3 loop spans 15 amino acids. V trimming: 5 bases; J trimming: 3 bases; junction bases outside the gene matches: 8.

At least ten counts were recorded for this clonotype. The gene calls are TRBV28 and TRBJ2-7, with 10 nucleotides matching TRBD1. The CDR3 contains 13 residues. The ends lost 4 bases at V and 7 bases at J; junction bases unmatched: 4. Germline V gene data show CDR1 as MDHEN and CDR2 as SYDVKM. The CDR3 region is CASSSGQGVEQYF. The CDR3 DNA reads TGTGCCAGCAGTTCCGGACAGGGGGTAGAGCAGTACTTC.

This clonotype was seen a handful of times. The chain couples TRBV12-3 or TRBV12-4 to TRBJ2-3; 13 bases line up with TRBD2. Losses at the gene ends were 5 bases for V and 6 bases for J; bases not matched to a gene: 8. This CDR3 contains 16 residues. CDR3 sequence reads: CASSLRTSGSPDTQYF. The DNA for the CDR3 is TGTGCCAGCAGTCTTCGGACTAGCGGGAGTCCGGATACGCAGTATTTT.

V usage is TRBV12-3 or TRBV12-4 and J usage is TRBJ1-1; possible D gene TRBD1, 5 bases. Trimming took off 6 bases at V and 5 bases at J, with 16 bases between the two ends. CDR3 length: 14 amino acids. The DNA of the CDR3 is TGTGCCAGCAGCAACCCCCCAGCAGGGACTGAAGCTTTCTTT. Residues: CASSNPPAGTEAFF.

This chain joins TRBV30 and TRBJ2-7, with D hard to call. The ends were cut back, 2 bases at V and 3 bases at J, with 5 bases in the middle. CDR1 GTSNPN and CDR2 SVGIG come from the germline V gene (reference sequence). The CDR3 runs 11 residues. The CDR3 protein is CAWSLSYEQYF. CDR3 sequence (DNA): TGTGCCTGGAGTTTAAGCTACGAGCAGTACTTC.

The rearrangement joins TRBV14 to TRBJ2-7; D is perhaps TRBD2 (5 bases). This CDR3 has 16 residues. Germline loops: CDR1 SGHDN, CDR2 FVKESK. The ends were cut back, 0 bases at V and 1 base at J, with 13 bases in the middle. CDR3 in DNA: TGTGCCAGCAGCCAAGATCTTATACGGGGATCCTACGAGCAGTACTTC. Translating gives CASSQDLIRGSYEQYF.

The chain uses TRBV14 and TRBJ2-7; D possibly corresponds to TRBD2 (6 bases). There are 15 residues in the CDR3. V lost 4 bases to trimming and J lost 0 bases, with 13 bases between them. The germline V gene has CDR1 SGHDN and CDR2 FVKESK. This CDR3 is CASSRLGGSSYEQYF. CDR3 nucleotides: TGTGCCAGCAGCCGCCTCGGAGGGAGCTCCTACGAGCAGTACTTC. The whole variable domain, filled in from reference TRBV14 and TRBJ2-7, reads EAGVTQFPSHSVIEKGQTVTLRCDPISGHDNLYWYRRVMGKEIKFLLHFVKESKQDESGMPNNRFLAERTGGTYSTLKVQPAELEDSGVYFCASSRLGGSSYEQYFGPGTRLTVT.

In its sample, this clonotype was seen once. A much larger clone differs by one base, so this may be a read error. The rearrangement links TRBV7-2 to TRBJ1-1; D is undetermined. The CDR3 is made up of 14 amino acids. Germline V gives CDR1 SGHTA, CDR2 FQGNSA. The CDR3 sequence: CASSLVALNTEALF. CDR3 DNA: TGTGCCAGCAGCTTAGTAGCATTGAACACTGAAGCTCTCTTT.

V gene TRBV6-1 combines with J gene TRBJ2-1, with D hard to call. CDR1 MNHNS and CDR2 SASEGT come from the germline V gene. V was pared by 1 base and J by 6 bases, with 7 bases between. There are 13 residues in the CDR3. The CDR3 here is CASSEGPPNEQFF. The CDR3 coding sequence is TGTGCCAGCAGTGAAGGCCCCCCCAATGAGCAGTTCTTC.

Points on this clonotype: This may arise from a read error, as a much more abundant clone is one base away. The genes are TRBV28 and TRBJ2-1; D is undetermined. In germline, CDR1 is MDHEN, CDR2 SYDVKM. The CDR3 runs 11 residues. In DNA, the CDR3 is TGTGCCAGCCTATCTTACAATGAGCAGTCCTTC. This encodes CASLSYNEQSF.

About this clonotype itself: Given a much more abundant clone one base away, this may be a read error. V is TRBV28 and J is TRBJ2-5; D might be TRBD1 (5 bases). Looked up from germline, CDR1 is MDHEN and CDR2 is SYDVKM. This CDR3 is 14 amino acids long. CDR3 amino acids: CAGSRPQGWETQYF. The CDR3 DNA reads as TGTGCCGGCAGTCGGCCTCAGGGATGGGAGACCCAGTACTTC.

In this sample, this clonotype turned up many times. This chain connects TRBV28 to TRBJ2-7; weak D call: TRBD1 (5 bases). Germline loops: CDR1 MDHEN, CDR2 SYDVKM. V dropped 7 bases and J dropped 5 bases, with 15 bases sitting between them. The CDR3 consists of 13 residues. CDR3 protein: CASTEVGADEQYF. In DNA, the CDR3 is TGTGCCAGCACTGAGGTTGGGGCGGACGAGCAGTACTTC.

This clonotype was recorded many times. V usage is TRBV28 and J usage is TRBJ1-2; 9 nucleotides align to TRBD1. Germline V gives CDR1 MDHEN, CDR2 SYDVKM. The CDR3 is 13 residues long. J lost 5 bases, V lost 6 bases, and 4 bases had no gene match. The CDR3: CASRPTGGYGYTF. Here the CDR3 DNA reads TGTGCCAGCAGACCGACAGGGGGATATGGCTACACCTTC.

The chain links TRBV6-2 or TRBV6-3 to TRBJ2-1; 12 bases are shared with TRBD2. The CDR3 sequence is 14 residues long. The junction had 4 bases not matched to a gene; V was cut back by 5 bases and J by 8 bases. Germline CDR1 reads MNHEY; CDR2 reads SVGEGT. The CDR3 region has the DNA TGTGCCAGCAGTCCTCTAGCGGGAGGGGATGAGCAGTTCTTC. This gives the protein CASSPLAGGDEQFF.

The chain links TRBV3-1 to TRBJ2-7, with 7 bases fitting TRBD2. With the DNA end fitting TRBJ2-1 better, the J assignment may be wrong. This CDR3 contains 14 residues. Looked up from germline, CDR1 is LGHDT and CDR2 is YNNKEL (reference sequence). The CDR3 DNA sequence: TGTGCCAGCAGCCAAGGGCTAGCGGCCTACGAGCAGTTCTTC. It codes for CASSQGLAAYEQFF.

The chain carries TRBV13 and TRBJ2-1, with 14 bases identical to TRBD2. The trim removed 5 bases at V and 8 bases at J, leaving 8 bases unmatched. This CDR3 comprises 16 residues. Germline values: CDR1 PRHDT, CDR2 FYEKMQ (reference sequence). The CDR3 nucleotides are TGTGCCAGCAGCAGGGGGACTAGCGGGAGTGGCGATGAGCAGTTCTTC. Protein product: CASSRGTSGSGDEQFF.

This chain uses TRBV9 with TRBJ1-1; 7 bases align to TRBD1. Germline V CDR1 and CDR2: SGDLS, YYNGEE. This CDR3 has 14 amino acids. With 0 bases clipped from V and 3 bases from J, the junction kept 2 bases outside the gene matches. CDR3 sequence: CASSVGGGDTEAFF. The CDR3 nucleotides are TGTGCCAGCAGCGTAGGAGGGGGCGACACTGAAGCTTTCTTT. Using reference TRBV9 and TRBJ1-1 for the parts outside the CDR3, the full variable domain is DSGVTQTPKHLITATGQRVTLRCSPRSGDLSVYWYQQSLDQGLQFLIQYYNGEERAKGNILERFSAQQFPDLHSELNLSSLELGDSALYFCASSVGGGDTEAFFGQGTRLTVV.

This clonotype occurred many times. The chain combines TRBV18 with TRBJ2-1; 8 bases are a match to TRBD1. Germline lookup yields CDR1 KGHSH and CDR2 LQKENI. With V trimmed by 8 bases and J by 6 bases, 6 bases remained unmatched. The CDR3 totals 13 residues. CDR3 DNA sequence: TGTGCCAGCCTCGGACAGGGAGTCAATGAGCAGTTCTTC. Protein product: CASLGQGVNEQFF.

About this clonotype itself: A much larger clone lies a single base off, so this may be a read error. The CDR3 region has the DNA TGCAGTGCTAGATATCCCCTTCGAGAGACCCAGTACTTC. It yields the protein CSARYPLRETQYF. The chain employs TRBV20-1 and TRBJ2-5, with unresolved D. In germline, CDR1 is DFQATT, CDR2 SNEGSKA (reference sequence). The ends were cut back, 2 bases at V and 4 bases at J, with 11 bases in the middle. The CDR3 spans 13 residues.

DNA for the CDR3: TGTGCCAGCATGGCAACAGACAGAGTTCATTTCTTT. This translates into CASMATDRVHFF. The genes are TRBV27 and TRBJ1-1, with D possibly being TRBD1 (5 bases). Germline lookup yields CDR1 MNHEY and CDR2 SMNVEV (reference sequence). CDR3 length: 12 amino acids. Trimming pared 7 bases from V and 13 bases from J, leaving 19 bases between.